These 9 T cell receptor beta chains were all obtained from the same sample, sequenced in a study of PD-L1 blockade in urothelial cancer. Here immunoSEQ multiplex PCR was the method, and the copy in TCRdb shows in-frame clones only, minus some. The sample shows some 56,000 clones, roughly 84% of them seen only once. As for time point: pretreatment peripheral blood. This specimen was PBMCs, taken around atezolizumab (anti-PD-L1) treatment. The receptor set was obtained from a man over 45 with urothelial cancer.

The CDR3 region is CASSKGLAGNTQYF. The DNA for the CDR3 is TGTGCCAGCAGCAAGGGACTAGCGGGAAATACGCAGTATTTT. V usage is TRBV2 and J usage is TRBJ2-3; 13 bases are a match to TRBD2. The CDR3 runs 14 residues. CDR1 and CDR2 from the germline V gene are SNHLY and FYNNEI. V was pared by 6 bases and J by 7 bases, with 4 bases of the junction left unmatched. Drawing the rest from reference TRBV2 and TRBJ2-3, the complete variable domain is EPEVTQTPSHQVTQMGQEVILRCVPISNHLYFYWYRQILGQKVEFLVSFYNNEISEKSEIFDDQFSVERPDGSNFTLKIRSTKLEDSAMYFCASSKGLAGNTQYFGPGTRLTVL.

The chain links TRBV29-1 to TRBJ2-1; 10 bases are a match to TRBD1. The germline gives CDR1 SQVTM, CDR2 ANQGSEA. J gave up 6 bases and V 3 bases, and 5 bases lay outside the gene matches. CDR3 size: 14 residues. The CDR3 loop reads CSVDGTGVVNEQFF. CDR3 coding DNA: TGCAGCGTTGATGGGACAGGGGTGGTCAATGAGCAGTTCTTC.

The chain employs TRBV5-4 and TRBJ2-5; TRBD2 matches 8 bases. V lost 2 bases, J lost 3 bases, and 3 bases stayed unmatched. This CDR3 is 14 amino acids long. Per germline, CDR1 SGHNT and CDR2 YYREEE (reference sequence). The CDR3 is CASSFRGGKETQYF. For the CDR3, the DNA is TGTGCCAGCAGCTTTCGGGGGGGGAAAGAGACCCAGTACTTC.

V is TRBV30 and J is TRBJ1-5; 12 nucleotides line up with TRBD1. The CDR3 contains 15 residues. Germline lookup yields CDR1 GTSNPN and CDR2 SVGIG (reference sequence). The V gene end was trimmed by 5 bases and the J gene end by 2 bases; junction bases not matched to a gene: 4. The CDR3 sequence is CAWGTGGSGNQPQHF. The DNA of the CDR3 is TGTGCCTGGGGGACAGGGGGCTCAGGCAATCAGCCCCAGCATTTT.

CDR3 nucleotides: TGTGCCAGCAGTTTCGGACAGAACCTCAATCAGCCCCAGCATTTT. This gives the protein CASSFGQNLNQPQHF. V is TRBV7-2 and J is TRBJ1-5; D might be TRBD1 (6 bases). Trimming shortened V by 6 bases and J by 3 bases, and 15 bases separated the two germline ends. The CDR3 is made up of 15 amino acids. Germline lookup yields CDR1 SGHTA and CDR2 FQGNSA. Filled out from reference TRBV7-2 and TRBJ1-5, the complete variable domain reads GAGVSQSPSNKVTEKGKDVELRCDPISGHTALYWYRQSLGQGLEFLIYFQGNSAPDKSGLPSDRFSAERTGGSVSTLTIQRTQQEDSAVYLCASSFGQNLNQPQHFGDGTRLSIL.

The chain is built from TRBV29-1 and TRBJ2-1; perhaps TRBD2 as D (7 bases). Per the germline V gene, CDR1 is SQVTM and CDR2 is ANQGSEA. V gave up 2 bases and J gave up 8 bases, with 10 bases separating them. CDR3 length: 12 amino acids. In DNA form, the CDR3 reads TGCAGCGTTGAAAGGGGGGGCTATGAGCAGTTCTTC. Amino acids: CSVERGGYEQFF.

This chain joins TRBV30 and TRBJ1-5; TRBD1 might be the D (6 bases). Germline-derived CDR1 and CDR2 are GTSNPN and SVGIG (reference sequence). Between the trimmed V and J ends, which lost 0 bases and 5 bases, there was a span of 11 bases. There are 14 residues in the CDR3. CDR3: CAWSVGGGYQPQHF. The CDR3 nucleotides read TGTGCCTGGAGTGTTGGGGGGGGCTATCAGCCCCAGCATTTT.

The V call is TRBV27, the J call TRBJ2-7, with 7 nucleotides matching TRBD2. This CDR3 has 14 residues. Losses at the gene ends were 5 bases for V and 3 bases for J; bases not matched to a gene: 7. Germline values: CDR1 MNHEY, CDR2 SMNVEV (reference sequence). The CDR3 DNA sequence: TGTGCCAGCAGTCTCGGGACTAACTTCTACGAGCAGTACTTC. It encodes CASSLGTNFYEQYF.

V and J are TRBV6-6 and TRBJ2-7; 7 bases are shared with TRBD1. Trimming cost V 7 bases and J 6 bases; bases outside gene matches: 6. The CDR3 extends over 12 amino acids. Germline loops: CDR1 MNHNY, CDR2 SVGAGI (reference sequence). The CDR3 bases are TGTGCCAGCACCAACAGGGGTAGCGAGCAGTACTTC. It encodes CASTNRGSEQYF.